The clone carrying this T cell receptor beta chain has ten or more counts. Its specificity is not known. Investigators prepared the TCR beta libraries by applying iRepertoire HTBI primers and Arm-PCR of CDR3 regions. TCRdb fed the multiplex PCR reads into MiXCR, producing one record per CDR3 protein. The table has approximately 350,000 distinct CDR3 sequences, roughly 24% seen once; the top ten hold 28%. The source of the sample is a study of regulatory T cells in long-lasting Graves disease. Study as a whole: Persistent cases took antithyroid drugs over 5 years and stayed TSH receptor antibody positive. The study, taken as a whole, reports: Lower TCR diversity characterized persistent Graves' patients relative to newly diagnosed patients.

Time point defined: persistent/refractory GD, antithyroid drugs over 5 years with positive TRAb. Researchers made the TCR library from RNA that was extracted from PBMCs. The clonotype comes from a woman aged 40 to 55 with Graves disease. Sequenced here: peripheral blood mononuclear cells (PBMCs), sampled when the disease was refractory, from a patient treated with antithyroid drugs.

The CDR3 DNA follows: TGTGCCAGCAGCGACGGGGGGGATTTCCAAGAGACCCAGTACTTC. This sequence encodes CASSDGGDFQETQYF. V is TRBV28 and J is TRBJ2-5, with 8 bases identical to TRBD2. The CDR3 totals 15 residues. Unmatched junction bases numbered 7, after V lost 6 bases and J lost 1 base. The germline V gene encodes CDR1 MDHEN and CDR2 SYDVKM.